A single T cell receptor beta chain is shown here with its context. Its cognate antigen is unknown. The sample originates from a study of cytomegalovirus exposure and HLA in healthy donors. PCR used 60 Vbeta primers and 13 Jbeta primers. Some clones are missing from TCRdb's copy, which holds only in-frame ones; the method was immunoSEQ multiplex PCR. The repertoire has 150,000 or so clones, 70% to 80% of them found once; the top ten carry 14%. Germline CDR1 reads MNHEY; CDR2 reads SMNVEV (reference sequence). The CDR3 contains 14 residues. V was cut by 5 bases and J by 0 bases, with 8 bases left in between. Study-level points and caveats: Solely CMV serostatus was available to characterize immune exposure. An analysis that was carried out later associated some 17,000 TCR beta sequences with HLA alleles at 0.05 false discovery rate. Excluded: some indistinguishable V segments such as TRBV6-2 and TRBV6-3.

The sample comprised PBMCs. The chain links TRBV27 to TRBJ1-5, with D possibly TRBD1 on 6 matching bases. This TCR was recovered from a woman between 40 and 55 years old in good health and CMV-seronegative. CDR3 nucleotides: TGTGCCAGCAGTCGACAGGATAGCAATCAGCCCCAGCATTTT. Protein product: CASSRQDSNQPQHF.